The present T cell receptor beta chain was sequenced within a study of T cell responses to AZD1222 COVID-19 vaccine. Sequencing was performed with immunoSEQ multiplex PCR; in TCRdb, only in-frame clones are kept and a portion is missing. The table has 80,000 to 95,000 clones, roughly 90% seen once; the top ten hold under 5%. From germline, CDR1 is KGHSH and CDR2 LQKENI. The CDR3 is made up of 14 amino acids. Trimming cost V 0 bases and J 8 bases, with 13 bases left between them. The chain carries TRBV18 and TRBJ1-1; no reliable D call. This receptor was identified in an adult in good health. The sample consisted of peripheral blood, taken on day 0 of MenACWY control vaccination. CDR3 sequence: CASSPPGQAHEAFF. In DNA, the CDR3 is TGTGCCAGCTCACCACCAGGGCAGGCACACGAAGCTTTCTTT.